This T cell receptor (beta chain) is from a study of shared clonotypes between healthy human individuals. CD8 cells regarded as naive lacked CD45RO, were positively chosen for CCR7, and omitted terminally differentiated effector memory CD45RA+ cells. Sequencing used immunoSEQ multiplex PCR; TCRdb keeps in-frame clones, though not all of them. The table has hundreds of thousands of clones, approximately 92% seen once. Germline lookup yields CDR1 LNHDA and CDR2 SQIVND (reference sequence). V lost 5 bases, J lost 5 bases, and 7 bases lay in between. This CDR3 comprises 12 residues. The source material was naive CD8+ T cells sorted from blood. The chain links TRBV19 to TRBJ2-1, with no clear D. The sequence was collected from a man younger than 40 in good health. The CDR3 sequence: CASSWLNNEQFF. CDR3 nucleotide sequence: TGTGCCAGTAGTTGGCTAAACAATGAGCAGTTCTTC.